This T cell receptor (beta chain) was recovered during a study of CD8+ T cells in alopecia areata. Trimming took 1 base from V and 5 from J, leaving 18 bases between them. Germline assignment: CDR1 PRHDT and CDR2 FYEKMQ (reference sequence). CDR3 size: 16 residues. Described treatment: oral pan-JAK inhibitor, 5-10 mg twice daily. Extraction of RNA preceded its reverse transcription into cDNA, which served as the sequencing template. Only in-frame clones appear in the TCRdb table, and some are missing; sequencing was by immunoSEQ multiplex PCR. The repertoire consists of 180,000 or so clones, with roughly 46% occurring once and the leading ten covering over 9%. Whole-study findings and limits: Tofacitinib produced a significant decrease in scalp clonality and in expanded CD8+ clones among the top 100.

A remark on this clone: Its target is unknown.

The V call is TRBV13, the J call TRBJ2-7; a weak D match, TRBD2 (7 bases). The material sequenced was CD8+ T cells sorted from blood, taken between weeks 51 and 52, from a patient treated with tofacitinib. This TCR was sampled from a human donor with alopecia areata. The CDR3 region is CASSLESGGGEDEQYF. The CDR3 DNA follows: TGTGCCAGCAGCTTAGAATCGGGGGGCGGAGAGGACGAGCAGTACTTC.